The 5 T cell receptor beta chains in this list originate from one sample, sequenced in a study of cytomegalovirus exposure and HLA in healthy donors. Primers for the PCR totalled 60 Vbeta and 13 Jbeta. This table comes from immunoSEQ multiplex PCR, and its TCRdb copy is limited to in-frame clones, with some not included. The table records 130,000 to 150,000 clones, 70% to 85% of them present only once. The sample comprised PBMCs. The receptors were sampled from a man aged 40-49 years in good health and CMV-seropositive.

The chain is built from TRBV6-5 and TRBJ1-2; the D gene is possibly TRBD1 (6 bases). V was cut by 7 bases and J by 7 bases, with 16 bases left in between. CDR3 length: 13 amino acids. Germline-derived CDR1 and CDR2 are MNHEY and SVGAGI. The CDR3 sequence: CASKGRGFTGYTF. The CDR3 nucleotides read TGTGCCAGCAAGGGGAGGGGGTTTACTGGCTACACCTTC.

The rearrangement joins TRBV4-3 to TRBJ1-5, with TRBD1 matching 7 bases. V lost 3 bases and J lost 0; bases outside the gene matches: 2. The CDR3 is 15 amino acids. Germline loops: CDR1 LGHNA, CDR2 YSLEER. The CDR3: CASSQDRFSNQPQHF. The CDR3 nucleotides read TGCGCCAGCAGCCAGGACAGGTTTAGCAATCAGCCCCAGCATTTT.

The chain uses TRBV5-5 and TRBJ2-7; 12 nucleotides match TRBD2. V was pared by 0 bases and J by 7 bases, with 2 bases of the junction left unmatched. CDR1 and CDR2 from the germline V gene are SGHKS and YYEKEE (reference sequence). CDR3 length equals 14 residues. DNA for the CDR3: TGTGCCAGCAGCTTGGGGACTAGCGGGGAGGAGCAGTACTTC. Encoded protein: CASSLGTSGEEQYF. Full variable domain (rest looked up from reference TRBV5-5 and TRBJ2-7): DAGVTQSPTHLIKTRGQQVTLRCSPISGHKSVSWYQQVLGQGPQFIFQYYEKEERGRGNFPDRFSARQFPNYSSELNVNALLLGDSALYLCASSLGTSGEEQYFGPGTRLTVT.

V gene TRBV6-5 combines with J gene TRBJ2-7; maybe TRBD2 (6 bases). The germline V gene encodes CDR1 MNHEY and CDR2 SVGAGI. The CDR3 has 14 residues. The V gene lost 4 bases and the J gene lost 2 bases, with 12 bases spanning the gap. CDR3 amino acids: CASSSGGPPYEQYF. The CDR3 DNA sequence: TGTGCCAGCAGTTCCGGAGGGCCCCCCTACGAGCAGTACTTC.

J is TRBJ2-1 and V is TRBV5-1; TRBD1 aligns across 7 bases. The ends lost 2 bases at V and 7 bases at J; junction bases unmatched: 9. CDR3 length equals 15 residues. The germline V gene encodes CDR1 SGHRS and CDR2 YFSETQ. The CDR3 DNA reads TGCGCCAGCAGCTTTTCTCCAGGGGGTAGAAATGAGCAGTTCTTC. Translated: CASSFSPGGRNEQFF. Full variable domain (outside the CDR3, taken from reference TRBV5-1 and TRBJ2-1): KAGVTQTPRYLIKTRGQQVTLSCSPISGHRSVSWYQQTPGQGLQFLFEYFSETQRNKGNFPGRFSGRQFSNSRSEMNVSTLELGDSALYLCASSFSPGGRNEQFFGPGTRLTVL.